This entry is about one T cell receptor beta chain. Its antigen is as yet unknown. Each subset's genomic DNA was split evenly across several immunoSEQ plates. Only in-frame clones appear in the TCRdb table, and some are missing; sequencing was by immunoSEQ multiplex PCR. The table shows millions of clones, with about 95% occurring only once. Naive CD8 cells lacked CD45RO, underwent positive selection for CCR7 and left out terminally differentiated effector memory CD45RA+ cells. This CDR3 spans 14 amino acids. J gave up 3 bases and V 2 bases, and 4 bases lay outside the gene matches. From germline, CDR1 is MNHNY and CDR2 SVGAGI (reference sequence). This specimen belongs to a study of shared clonotypes between healthy human individuals. At the level of the study: CD4 naive cells filled three plates per donor, CD4 memory three, CD8 naive two and CD8 memory one.

Study results and limitations: Naive subsets, compared against memory subsets, generally had larger estimated richness values.

Sequenced material: naive CD8+ T cells sorted from blood. This TCR derives from a man aged 18 to 30 in good health. The J gene is TRBJ2-7, the V gene TRBV6-6; the match to TRBD2 covers 7 bases. CDR3 DNA: TGTGCCAGCAGTTACGAAGCGGGGTACTACGAGCAGTACTTC. This codes for CASSYEAGYYEQYF.